Included here is one TCR beta chain sequence, with context. Its target is unknown. Generated by immunoSEQ multiplex PCR, the TCRdb table keeps only in-frame clones and is missing some. The table has about 200,000 clones, about 86% seen once. This specimen belongs to a study of T cell responses to AZD1222 COVID-19 vaccine. Study information: Pooled samples include second doses given at about 4 or 12 weeks. Study outcomes and limitations: Elevations in Spike-specific TCR breadth and depth followed administration of two AZD1222 doses. Regions 160-218 and 743-854 dominated among vaccine-associated CD4 TCRs spanning spike.

This sequence originates from an adult in good health. The specimen comprised peripheral blood, sampled on day 0 of AZD1222 vaccination.

This CDR3 is CASSEPGTGIVDTEAFF. The CDR3 bases are TGTGCCAGCAGTGAACCCGGGACAGGGATAGTTGACACTGAAGCTTTCTTT. The chain joins TRBV25-1 to TRBJ1-1, with 9 bases that match TRBD1. Germline V gene lookup returns CDR1 MGHDK and CDR2 SYGVNS. The CDR3 consists of 17 residues. The junction had 10 bases not matched to a gene; V was cut back by 2 bases and J by 3 bases.